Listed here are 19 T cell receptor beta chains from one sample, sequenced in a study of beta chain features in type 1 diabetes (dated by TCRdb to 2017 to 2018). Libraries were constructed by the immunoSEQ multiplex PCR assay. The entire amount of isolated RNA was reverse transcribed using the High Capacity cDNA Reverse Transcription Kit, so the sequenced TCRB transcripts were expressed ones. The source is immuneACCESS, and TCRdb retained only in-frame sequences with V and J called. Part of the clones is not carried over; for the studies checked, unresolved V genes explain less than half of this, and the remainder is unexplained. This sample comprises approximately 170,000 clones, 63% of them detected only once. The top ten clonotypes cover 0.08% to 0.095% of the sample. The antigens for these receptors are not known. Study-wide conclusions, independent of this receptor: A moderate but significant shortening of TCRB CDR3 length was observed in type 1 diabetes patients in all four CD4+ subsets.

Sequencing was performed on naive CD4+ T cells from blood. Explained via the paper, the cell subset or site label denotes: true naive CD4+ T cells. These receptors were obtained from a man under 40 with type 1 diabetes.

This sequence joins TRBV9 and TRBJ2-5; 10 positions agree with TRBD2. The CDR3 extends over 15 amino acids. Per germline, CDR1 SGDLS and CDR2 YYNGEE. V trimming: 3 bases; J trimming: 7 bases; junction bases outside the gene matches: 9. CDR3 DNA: TGTGCCAGCAGCGGAACTAGCGGGACCCCCGGGACCCAGTACTTC. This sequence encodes CASSGTSGTPGTQYF. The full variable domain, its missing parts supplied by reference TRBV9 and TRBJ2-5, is DSGVTQTPKHLITATGQRVTLRCSPRSGDLSVYWYQQSLDQGLQFLIQYYNGEERAKGNILERFSAQQFPDLHSELNLSSLELGDSALYFCASSGTSGTPGTQYFGPGTRLLVL.

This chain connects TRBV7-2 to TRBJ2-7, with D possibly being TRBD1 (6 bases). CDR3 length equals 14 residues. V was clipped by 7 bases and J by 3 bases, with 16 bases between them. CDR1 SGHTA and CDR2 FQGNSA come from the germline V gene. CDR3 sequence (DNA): TGTGCCAGCACCCAGATGGGGGCAGGCTACGAGCAGTACTTC. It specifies CASTQMGAGYEQYF.

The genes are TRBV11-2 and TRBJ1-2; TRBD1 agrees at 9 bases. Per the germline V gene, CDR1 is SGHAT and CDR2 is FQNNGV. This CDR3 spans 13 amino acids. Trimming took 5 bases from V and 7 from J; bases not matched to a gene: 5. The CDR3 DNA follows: TGTGCCAGCAGCCCGGACAGGGGTACTGGCTACACCTTC. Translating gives CASSPDRGTGYTF. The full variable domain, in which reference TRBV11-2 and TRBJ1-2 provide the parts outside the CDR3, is EAGVAQSPRYKIIEKRQSVAFWCNPISGHATLYWYQQILGQGPKLLIQFQNNGVVDDSQLPKDRFSAERLKGVDSTLKIQPAKLEDSAVYLCASSPDRGTGYTFGSGTRLTVV.

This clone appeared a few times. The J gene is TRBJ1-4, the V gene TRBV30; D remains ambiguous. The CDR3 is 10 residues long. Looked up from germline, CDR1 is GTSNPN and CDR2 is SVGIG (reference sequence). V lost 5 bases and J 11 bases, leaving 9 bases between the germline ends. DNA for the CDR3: TGTGCCTGGGAGGCCGGGAAACTGTTTTTT. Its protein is CAWEAGKLFF.

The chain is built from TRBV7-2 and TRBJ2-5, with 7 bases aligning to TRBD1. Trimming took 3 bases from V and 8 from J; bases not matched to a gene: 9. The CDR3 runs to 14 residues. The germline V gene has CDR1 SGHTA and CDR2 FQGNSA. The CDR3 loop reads CASSFHRQGGTQYF. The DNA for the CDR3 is TGTGCCAGCAGCTTTCATCGACAGGGTGGTACCCAGTACTTC.

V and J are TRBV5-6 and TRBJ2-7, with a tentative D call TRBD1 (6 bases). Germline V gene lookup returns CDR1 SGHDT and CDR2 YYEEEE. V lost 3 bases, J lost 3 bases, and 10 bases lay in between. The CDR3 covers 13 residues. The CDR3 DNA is TGTGCCAGCAGCTGGACGACAGGCTACGAGCAGTACTTC. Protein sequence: CASSWTTGYEQYF.

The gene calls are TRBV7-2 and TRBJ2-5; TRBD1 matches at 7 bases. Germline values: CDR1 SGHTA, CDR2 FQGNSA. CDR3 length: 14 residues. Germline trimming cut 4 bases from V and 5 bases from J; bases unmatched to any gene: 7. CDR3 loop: CASSSGTVAETQYF. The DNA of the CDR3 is TGTGCCAGCAGCTCCGGGACAGTGGCTGAGACCCAGTACTTC.

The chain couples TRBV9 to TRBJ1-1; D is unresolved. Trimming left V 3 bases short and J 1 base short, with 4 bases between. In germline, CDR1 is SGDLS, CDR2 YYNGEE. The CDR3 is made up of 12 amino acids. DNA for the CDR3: TGTGCCAGCAGCGCGCAGAACACTGAAGCTTTCTTT. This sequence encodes CASSAQNTEAFF.

The CDR3 reads CAWSNGNQPQHF. CDR3 coding DNA: TGTGCCTGGAGTAACGGGAATCAGCCCCAGCATTTT. The rearrangement joins TRBV30 to TRBJ1-5, with D unclear. V dropped 2 bases and J dropped 4 bases, with 6 bases sitting between them. CDR3 length equals 12 residues. CDR1 is GTSNPN and CDR2 is SVGIG in the germline V gene (reference sequence). The full variable domain, rest sourced from reference TRBV30 and TRBJ1-5, is SQTIHQWPATLVQPVGSPLSLECTVEGTSNPNLYWYRQAAGRGLQLLFYSVGIGQISSEVPQNLSASRPQDRQFILSSKKLLLSDSGFYLCAWSNGNQPQHFGDGTRLSIL.

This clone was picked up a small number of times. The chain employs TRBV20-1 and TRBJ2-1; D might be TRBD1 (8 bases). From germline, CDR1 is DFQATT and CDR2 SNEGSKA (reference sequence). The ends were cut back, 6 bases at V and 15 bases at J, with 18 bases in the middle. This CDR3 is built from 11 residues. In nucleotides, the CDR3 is TGCAGTGCCATTGACAGGGGAGGGAGGTTCTTC. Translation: CSAIDRGGRFF.

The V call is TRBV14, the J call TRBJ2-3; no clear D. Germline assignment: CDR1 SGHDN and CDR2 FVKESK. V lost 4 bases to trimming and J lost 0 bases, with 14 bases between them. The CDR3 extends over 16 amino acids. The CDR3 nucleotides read TGTGCCAGCAGCCGAAAAAAGTCGACTAGCACAGATACGCAGTATTTT. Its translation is CASSRKKSTSTDTQYF.

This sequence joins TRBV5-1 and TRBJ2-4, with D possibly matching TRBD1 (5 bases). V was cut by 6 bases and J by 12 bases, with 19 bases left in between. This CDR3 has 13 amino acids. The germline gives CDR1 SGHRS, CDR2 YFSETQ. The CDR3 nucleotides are TGCGCCAGCAAGAAGGACACGGAAGAAACTCAGTACTTC. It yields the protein CASKKDTEETQYF.

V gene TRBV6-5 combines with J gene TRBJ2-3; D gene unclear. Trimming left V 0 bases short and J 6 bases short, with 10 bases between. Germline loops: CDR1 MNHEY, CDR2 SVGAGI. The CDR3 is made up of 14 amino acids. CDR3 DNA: TGTGCCAGCAGTTACTCTTGGGGATCGGATACGCAGTATTTT. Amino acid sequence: CASSYSWGSDTQYF.

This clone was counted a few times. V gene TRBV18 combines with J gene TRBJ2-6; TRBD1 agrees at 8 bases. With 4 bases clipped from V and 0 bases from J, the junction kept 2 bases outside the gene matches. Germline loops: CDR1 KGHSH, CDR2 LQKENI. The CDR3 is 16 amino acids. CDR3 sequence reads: CASSRQGSSGANVLTF. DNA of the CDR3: TGTGCCAGCTCACGACAGGGGAGCTCTGGGGCCAACGTCCTGACTTTC.

The CDR3 DNA reads TGTGCCAGCAGCTTGAACGGAAACACAGATACGCAGTATTTT. Protein: CASSLNGNTDTQYF. The rearrangement uses TRBV7-9 and TRBJ2-3; D remains unclear. Germline values: CDR1 SEHNR, CDR2 FQNEAQ (reference sequence). The V end lost 3 bases, the J end lost 2 bases, and 9 bases lay between the germline ends. The CDR3 has 14 residues.

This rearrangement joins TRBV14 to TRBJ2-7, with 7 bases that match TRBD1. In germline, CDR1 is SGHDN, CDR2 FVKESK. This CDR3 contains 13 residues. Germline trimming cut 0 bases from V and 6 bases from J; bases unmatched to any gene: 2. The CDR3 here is CASSQEGGSEQYF. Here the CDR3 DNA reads TGTGCCAGCAGCCAAGAAGGGGGCAGCGAGCAGTACTTC.

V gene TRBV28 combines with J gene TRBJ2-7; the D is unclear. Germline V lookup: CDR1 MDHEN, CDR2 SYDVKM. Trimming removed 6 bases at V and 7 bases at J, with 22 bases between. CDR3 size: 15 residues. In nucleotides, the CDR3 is TGTGCCAGCAGGAGCGTAACTACCGGGTTGGGAGAGCAGTACTTC. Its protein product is CASRSVTTGLGEQYF.

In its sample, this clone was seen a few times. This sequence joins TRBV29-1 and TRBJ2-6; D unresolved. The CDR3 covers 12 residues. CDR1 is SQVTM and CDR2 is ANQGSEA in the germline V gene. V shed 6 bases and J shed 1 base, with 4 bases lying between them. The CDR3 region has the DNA TGCAGCGTGACATCTGGGGCCAACGTCCTGACTTTC. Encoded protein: CSVTSGANVLTF. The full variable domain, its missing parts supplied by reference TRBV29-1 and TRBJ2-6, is SAVISQKPSRDICQRGTSLTIQCQVDSQVTMMFWYRQQPGQSLTLIATANQGSEATYESGFVIDKFPISRPNLTFSTLTVSNMSPEDSSIYLCSVTSGANVLTFGAGSRLTVL.

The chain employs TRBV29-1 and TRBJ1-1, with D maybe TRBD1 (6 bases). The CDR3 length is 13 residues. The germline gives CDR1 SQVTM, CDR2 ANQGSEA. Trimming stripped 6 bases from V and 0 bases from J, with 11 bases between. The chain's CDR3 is CSVRTGMNTEAFF. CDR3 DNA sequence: TGCAGCGTCAGAACAGGGATGAACACTGAAGCTTTCTTT. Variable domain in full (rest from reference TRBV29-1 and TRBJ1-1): SAVISQKPSRDICQRGTSLTIQCQVDSQVTMMFWYRQQPGQSLTLIATANQGSEATYESGFVIDKFPISRPNLTFSTLTVSNMSPEDSSIYLCSVRTGMNTEAFFGQGTRLTVV.